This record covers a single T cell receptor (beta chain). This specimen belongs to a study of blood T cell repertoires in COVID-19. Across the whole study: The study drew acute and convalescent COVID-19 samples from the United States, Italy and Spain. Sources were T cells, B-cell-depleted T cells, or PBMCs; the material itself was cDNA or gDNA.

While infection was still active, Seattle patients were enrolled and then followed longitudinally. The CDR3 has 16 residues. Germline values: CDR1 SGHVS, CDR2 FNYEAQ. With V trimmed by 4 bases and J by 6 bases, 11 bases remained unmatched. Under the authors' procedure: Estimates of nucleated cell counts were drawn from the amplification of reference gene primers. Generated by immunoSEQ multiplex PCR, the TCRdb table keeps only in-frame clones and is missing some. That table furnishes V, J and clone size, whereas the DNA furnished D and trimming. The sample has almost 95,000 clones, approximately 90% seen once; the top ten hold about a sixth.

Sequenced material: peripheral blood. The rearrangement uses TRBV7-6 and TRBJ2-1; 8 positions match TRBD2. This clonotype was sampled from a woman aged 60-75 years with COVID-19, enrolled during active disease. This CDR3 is CASSSMRGATPNEQFF. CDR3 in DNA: TGTGCCAGCAGCTCCATGCGGGGGGCGACCCCCAATGAGCAGTTCTTC.